The text below deals with one TCR beta chain. This record belongs to a study of control samples from healthy donors and cancer patients. Assay: immunoSEQ multiplex PCR; the TCRdb copy retains only in-frame clones and omits some. Of 120,000 to 150,000 clones listed, 75% to 95% are singletons. There are 13 residues in the CDR3. With 5 bases removed from V and 4 bases from J, the gap between germline ends came to 10 bases. The germline gives CDR1 KGHDR, CDR2 SFDVKD. Sequencing used blood. The chain carries TRBV24-1 and TRBJ1-1; D is unresolved. The receptor was derived from a man aged 25 to 40 in good health. The CDR3 nucleotides read TGTGCCACCAGTGTGGAGGGAGGCACTGAAGCTTTCTTT. Its translation is CATSVEGGTEAFF.